This TCR beta chain was identified in a study of CD8+ T cells in alopecia areata. Study-level information: Each day, treated patients took oral tofacitinib twice, at 5 to 10 mg per dose.

Overall study results and limits: The study also sequences resident alphabeta T cells of normal skin in scalp samples. Normal scalp showed lower clonality than lesional scalp, especially alopecia totalis/universalis.

cDNA serving as the sequencing template came from extracted, reverse transcribed RNA. This table comes from immunoSEQ multiplex PCR, and its TCRdb copy is limited to in-frame clones, with some not included. Of some 150,000 clones listed, just over 65% are singletons. V was pared by 0 bases and J by 5 bases, with 9 bases between. Germline CDR1 and CDR2: SGHRS and YFSETQ. The CDR3 runs to 13 residues. Cell sorting on a FACSAria was used to separate CD4+ and CD8+ T cells from the PBMCs. Details on this clone: The antigen is not known.

Here the sequenced sample was CD8+ T cells sorted from blood, taken at week 0. The receptor was isolated from a human donor with alopecia areata. This chain links TRBV5-1 with TRBJ2-7; possible D gene TRBD2, 5 bases. CDR3 region: CASSLGAGDEQYF. The DNA for the CDR3 is TGCGCCAGCAGCTTGGGTGCCGGGGACGAGCAGTACTTC.